This T cell receptor (beta chain) was profiled in a study of T cell responses to AZD1222 COVID-19 vaccine. Study observations and caveats: None of the repertoires were sampled until the peak T cell response had passed. Spike was spanned by vaccine-associated CD4 TCRs, which were dominant at 160-218 and 743-854. Recipients of AZD1222 seropositive at baseline numbered only five or six. White British ancestry dominated among donors, who included more females, and clonal diversity was possibly underestimated.

Measured with immunoSEQ multiplex PCR; TCRdb has only the in-frame clones, and not every one. The data hold 120,000 or so clones, with 65% to 90% observed a single time. Germline lookup yields CDR1 LGHDT and CDR2 YNNKEL (reference sequence). This CDR3 region has 12 residues. V trimming: 4 bases; J trimming: 7 bases; junction bases outside the gene matches: 4. Worth noting for this clone: Its antigen is undetermined.

This chain joins TRBV3-1 (or the pseudogene TRBV3-2) and TRBJ2-7; 7 positions agree with TRBD1. This receptor was identified in an adult in good health. Sequences were derived from peripheral blood, sampled on day 0 of AZD1222 vaccination. DNA of the CDR3: TGTGCCAGCAGCCTGACAGGGAATGAGCAGTACTTC. It yields the protein CASSLTGNEQYF.